The rows below give T cell receptor beta chains drawn from one sample of a study of T-cell reconstitution after alpha-beta-depleted transplantation in children. MiXCR, run by TCRdb on the PCR reads, gives a single entry per CDR3 protein. This sample has roughly 670,000 distinct CDR3 sequences, with approximately 14% found just once. Sequencing used PBMCs, obtained before TCRalphabeta/CD19-depleted stem cell transplant. These receptors were collected from a girl aged 2-10 years with congenital amegakaryocytic thrombocytopenia, due to receive a stem cell transplant. CDR3s include the opening cysteine and the closing phenylalanine or tryptophan. Each record gives: V gene, D gene, clone size, J gene, CDR3 DNA, CDR3 protein. A D gene is named only where the DNA matches it firmly. Clone size appears in some rows only: once, few, many, or a class for an expanded clone.

TRBV5-1	-	few	TRBJ1-1	TGCGCCAGCAGCCAACGCGGGGATCTGAACACTGAAGCTTTCTTT	CASSQRGDLNTEAFF
TRBV20-1	-	-	TRBJ2-7	TGCAGTGCTAGAGATGACTTCCTCGAGCAGTACTTC	CSARDDFLEQYF
TRBV29-1	-	few	TRBJ1-1	TGCAGCGTTGTTCAGCGGGAAGGGATGGACGCTTTCTTT	CSVVQREGMDAFF
TRBV20-1	TRBD1	-	TRBJ2-1	TGCAGTGCTACCTCGGGGACAGGGCACAATGAGCAGTTCTTC	CSATSGTGHNEQFF
TRBV5-5	-	few	TRBJ2-2	TGTGCCAGCAGCTTCCTGCAGGCGGGGACCGGGGAGCTGTTTTTT	CASSFLQAGTGELFF
TRBV25-1	-	many	TRBJ2-1	TGTGCCAGCAGTGAATATCCGGGTGGCTACAATGAGCAGTTCTTC	CASSEYPGGYNEQFF
TRBV7-8	-	few	TRBJ2-2	TGTGCCAGCAGCTATCTTGACGGCTACTCGAACACCGGGGAGCTGTTTTTT	CASSYLDGYSNTGELFF
TRBV28	TRBD1	few	TRBJ1-5	TGTGCCAGCAGCTCCGACAGGGAGAAACGATGGAGCAATCAGCCCCAGCATTTT	CASSSDREKRWSNQPQHF
TRBV20-1	-	many	TRBJ2-3	TGCAGTGCTAGAGTACTTAGCGCGAGCACAGATACGCAGTATTTT	CSARVLSASTDTQYF
TRBV5-1	-	many	TRBJ2-7	TGCGCGCAGTCTTACAGCTACGAGCAGTACTTC	CAQSYSYEQYF
TRBV5-1	-	few	TRBJ1-6	TGCGCCAGCAGCTTGGTGGCCCGGGTTCAAGGCGATTCACCCCTCCACTTT	CASSLVARVQGDSPLHF
TRBV12-3/TRBV12-4	-	-	TRBJ2-5	TGTGCCAGCAGGATGTCGTACCAAGAGACCCAGTACTTC	CASRMSYQETQYF